This T cell receptor (beta chain) was captured in a study of blood T cell repertoires in COVID-19. Study-level information: Collection of acute and convalescent COVID-19 samples took place in the United States, Italy and Spain. Sources were T cells, B-cell-depleted T cells, or PBMCs; the material itself was cDNA or gDNA.

The ends were cut back, 4 bases at V and 6 bases at J, with 12 bases in the middle. This CDR3 is built from 13 residues. Germline lookup yields CDR1 SEHNR and CDR2 FQNEAQ (reference sequence). This clone was detected a few times. Original processing notes: Estimation of nucleated cell counts was performed using reference gene primer amplification. The table came from immunoSEQ multiplex PCR; TCRdb's copy has only in-frame clones and leaves some out. V and J calls and clone size come straight from that table; D and trimming were deduced from the DNA. The sample includes a few hundred thousand clones, 70% to 90% of them seen just once.

V is TRBV7-9 and J is TRBJ1-1; D perhaps matches TRBD1 (6 bases). The clonotype originates from a man aged 50-59 years with acute or convalescent COVID-19. Sequencing was carried out using peripheral blood. The CDR3 DNA reads TGTGCCAGCAGCTCAGGGGTGACGGCTGAAGCTTTCTTT. This gives the protein CASSSGVTAEAFF.